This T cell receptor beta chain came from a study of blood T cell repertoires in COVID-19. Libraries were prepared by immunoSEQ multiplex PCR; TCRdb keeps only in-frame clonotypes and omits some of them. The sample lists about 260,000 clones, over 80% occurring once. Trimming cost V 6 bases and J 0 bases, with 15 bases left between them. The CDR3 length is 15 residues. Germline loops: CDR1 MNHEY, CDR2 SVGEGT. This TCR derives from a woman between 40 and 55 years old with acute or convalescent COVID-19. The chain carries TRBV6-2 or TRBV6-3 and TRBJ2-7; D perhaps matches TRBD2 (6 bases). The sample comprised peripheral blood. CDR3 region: CASSPGAGSSYEQYV. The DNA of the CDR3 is TGTGCCAGCAGCCCTGGGGCGGGGAGCTCCTACGAGCAGTACGTC.